A selection of T cell receptor beta chains follows, all from one sample in a study of shared clonotypes between healthy human individuals. Measured with immunoSEQ multiplex PCR; TCRdb has only the in-frame clones, and not every one. The repertoire holds some 2.1 million clones, around 95% seen once, with more than 1.5% in the top ten. Sequencing was done on a sample of naive CD8+ T cells from PBMCs. These TCRs come from a man aged 18 to 35 in good health. Some clones in this sample may be carry-over from other donors' samples. Both conserved end residues are part of each CDR3. D genes are given only for firm matches.

TRBJ1-2,TRBD1,TRBV6-4,CASSGDRAPGFYYGYTF,TGTGCCAGCAGCGGGGACAGGGCCCCCGGGTTTTACTATGGCTACACCTTC
TRBJ1-5,TRBD1,TRBV6-1,CASSVTGVGQPQHF,TGTGCCAGCAGTGTTACAGGGGTGGGTCAGCCCCAGCATTTT
TRBJ2-1,TRBD1,TRBV9,CASSHDRGRNEQFF,TGTGCCAGCAGCCACGACAGGGGGCGGAATGAGCAGTTCTTC
TRBJ2-7,-,TRBV7-9,CASSPAGMSYEQYF,TGTGCCAGCAGCCCCGCAGGGATGTCCTACGAGCAGTACTTC
TRBJ2-1,TRBD2,TRBV9,CASSGPGGKNEQFF,TGTGCCAGCAGCGGGCCGGGAGGCAAGAATGAGCAGTTCTTC
TRBJ2-3,TRBD2,TRBV11-2,CASSKGTSGRELTDTQYF,TGTGCCAGCAGCAAGGGGACTAGCGGGAGAGAGCTCACAGATACGCAGTATTTT
TRBJ1-5,-,TRBV19,CASSPREGGHQPQHF,TGTGCCAGTAGTCCCCGGGAAGGCGGGCACCAGCCCCAGCATTTT
TRBJ2-7,-,TRBV14,CASSQGVSLLSYEQYF,TGTGCCAGCAGCCAAGGTGTCAGCTTGCTCTCCTACGAGCAGTACTTC
TRBJ1-1,TRBD1,TRBV28,CASSADRGPAEAFF,TGTGCCAGCAGTGCGGACAGGGGTCCGGCGGAAGCTTTCTTT
TRBJ2-1,TRBD2,TRBV30,CAWSVGLAGYNEQFF,TGTGCCTGGAGTGTAGGACTAGCGGGTTACAATGAGCAGTTCTTC
TRBJ2-7,-,TRBV27,CASSLSVGFGYEQYF,TGTGCCAGCAGTTTATCGGTGGGGTTTGGCTACGAGCAGTACTTC
TRBJ2-1,TRBD2,TRBV19,CASSIDLQRGTYNEQFF,TGTGCCAGTAGTATAGATCTTCAGCGGGGTACCTACAATGAGCAGTTCTTC
TRBJ2-3,TRBD2,TRBV15,CATSSSTGLAGAVRDTQYF,TGTGCCACCAGCAGCAGTACGGGACTAGCGGGGGCAGTTCGAGATACGCAGTATTTT
TRBJ1-1,-,TRBV5-1,CASSLDPRANTEAFF,TGCGCCAGCAGCTTGGATCCCAGGGCGAACACTGAAGCTTTCTTT
TRBJ2-5,-,TRBV6-6,CASSYLSSPETQYF,TGTGCCAGCAGTTACTTGTCTAGTCCGGAGACCCAGTACTTC
TRBJ2-5,-,TRBV28,CASSLPHDRGKTQYF,TGTGCCAGCAGTTTACCTCACGACCGGGGCAAGACCCAGTACTTC